Below, 15 T cell receptor beta chains from the same sample are listed, as sequenced in a study of PD-1 blockade in classical Hodgkin lymphoma. The time point: cycle 4 day 1 (C4D1), after 6 weeks of nivolumab. All patients experienced relapse after autologous stem cell transplantation, and brentuximab vedotin exposure was variable. Profiling relied on immunoSEQ multiplex PCR, and the TCRdb table lists in-frame clones only, not all of them. The repertoire consists of around 90,000 clones, with 78% occurring once and the leading ten covering 9.4%. The specimen was peripheral blood mononuclear cells (PBMCs), collected before the fourth cycle of nivolumab. Receptor source: a human donor with classical Hodgkin lymphoma.

The rearrangement uses TRBV6-1 and TRBJ2-5; possibly TRBD2 for D (6 bases). CDR1 and CDR2 from the germline V gene are MNHNS and SASEGT. The CDR3 is made up of 14 amino acids. V was shortened by 11 bases and J by 5 bases, with 21 bases between the two germline ends. The DNA for the CDR3 is TGTGCCGGCGCTAGACTAGAGGGATGGGAGACCCAGTACTTC. Its translation is CAGARLEGWETQYF.

The table lists this clone with many counts. J is TRBJ2-7 and V is TRBV4-3; possibly TRBD1 for D (6 bases). The length of the CDR3 is 14 residues. V was trimmed by 1 base and J by 3 bases, leaving 10 bases between them. CDR1 is LGHNA, CDR2 YSLEER, per germline. CDR3 DNA sequence: TGCGCCAGCAGCCAAGGGACAGAGGGCTACGAGCAGTACTTC. Its protein product is CASSQGTEGYEQYF.

Written as DNA, the CDR3 is TGTGCCAGCAGTGAACTCGACAGGGGCGTCACCATATATTTT. This translates into CASSELDRGVTIYF. V and J are TRBV2 and TRBJ1-3; TRBD1 matches at 8 bases. The trim removed 2 bases at V and 9 bases at J, leaving 6 bases unmatched. Looked up from germline, CDR1 is SNHLY and CDR2 is FYNNEI. CDR3 length: 14 amino acids.

The chain is built from TRBV6-4 and TRBJ2-1; 11 bases align to TRBD2. This CDR3 is 18 amino acids long. The germline CDR1 and CDR2 sequences are MRHNA and SNTAGT. The ends lost 3 bases at V and 7 bases at J; junction bases unmatched: 14. The CDR3 reads CASSERRIAGGPWNEQFF. DNA for the CDR3: TGTGCCAGCAGTGAGCGGAGGATAGCGGGAGGGCCATGGAATGAGCAGTTCTTC.

This clone was seen a single time. The CDR3 nucleotides are TGTGCCAGTAGTATTAGGAGCCACCTCGCTGGAAACACCATATATTTT. Amino acid sequence: CASSIRSHLAGNTIYF. The chain combines TRBV19 with TRBJ1-3, with D unclear. The germline V and J ends were trimmed by 3 bases and 2 bases, with 14 bases remaining between them. The CDR3 sequence is 16 residues long. Germline-derived CDR1 and CDR2 are LNHDA and SQIVND (reference sequence).

The J gene is TRBJ1-3, the V gene TRBV7-9, with 10 positions matching TRBD1. Losses at the gene ends were 1 base for V and 2 bases for J; bases not matched to a gene: 2. The germline V gene encodes CDR1 SEHNR and CDR2 FQNEAQ (reference sequence). CDR3 length: 16 residues. The CDR3 loop reads CASSLVGTGAGNTIYF. In DNA, the CDR3 is TGTGCCAGCAGCTTAGTGGGGACAGGGGCTGGAAACACCATATATTTT.

This clone came up a few times. The chain combines TRBV6-5 with TRBJ1-4; D uncertain. V lost 6 bases to trimming and J lost 5 bases, with 13 bases between them. CDR1 is MNHEY, CDR2 SVGAGI, per germline. The CDR3 spans 14 residues. CDR3 nucleotide sequence: TGTGCCAGCAGCCCCGGACGTTTGAATGAAAAACTGTTTTTT. Translating gives CASSPGRLNEKLFF.

V is TRBV6-6 and J is TRBJ2-5; TRBD2 agrees at 11 bases. J lost 3 bases, V lost 6 bases, and 3 bases had no gene match. Germline V gene sequence: CDR1 MNHNY, CDR2 SVGAGI (reference sequence). The CDR3 loop spans 14 amino acids. The CDR3, as DNA: TGTGCCAGCAGCGATAGCGGGAGGGAAGAGACCCAGTACTTC. As protein: CASSDSGREETQYF.

This clone was observed a handful of times. The chain uses TRBV4-3 and TRBJ1-2, with TRBD1 matching over 11 bases. Germline CDR1 reads LGHNA; CDR2 reads YSLEER. With 1 base clipped from V and 7 bases from J, the junction kept 5 bases outside the gene matches. The CDR3 extends over 15 amino acids. CDR3 in DNA: TGCGCCAGCAGCCAAGCAGGACAGGGGGCAGGTGGCTACACCTTC. This translates into CASSQAGQGAGGYTF.

This clone occurred many times. The chain combines TRBV4-1 with TRBJ1-3; TRBD1 aligns across 7 bases. This CDR3 region has 16 residues. V lost 1 base, J lost 4 bases, and 7 bases stayed unmatched. CDR1 is MGHRA and CDR2 is YSYEKL in the germline V gene. CDR3 bases: TGCGCCAGCAGCCAAGCATACAGGGGAGGGGGAAACACCATATATTTT. It specifies CASSQAYRGGGNTIYF.

This chain uses TRBV4-2 with TRBJ2-7; weak D call: TRBD2 (5 bases). V was trimmed by 8 bases and J by 1 base, leaving 6 bases between them. The CDR3 runs 11 residues. Germline V gene data show CDR1 as LGHNA and CDR2 as YNFKEQ. The CDR3 loop reads CASRGSYEQYF. CDR3 bases: TGTGCCAGCCGGGGTTCCTACGAGCAGTACTTC.

V gene TRBV29-1 combines with J gene TRBJ2-7, with D maybe TRBD1 (6 bases). The CDR3 totals 13 residues. Germline CDR1 is SQVTM and CDR2 is ANQGSEA. V was pared by 5 bases and J by 2 bases, with 13 bases between. This CDR3 reads CSVQDRTAYEQYF. For the CDR3, the DNA is TGCAGCGTTCAGGACAGAACGGCCTACGAGCAGTACTTC.

This sequence joins TRBV5-4 and TRBJ2-7; 9 positions match TRBD1. Germline CDR1 is SGHNT and CDR2 is YYREEE (reference sequence). V lost 2 bases, J lost 5 bases, and 5 bases stayed unmatched. The CDR3 is 14 residues long. CDR3: CASSFWDRVDEQYF. The CDR3, as DNA: TGTGCCAGCAGCTTTTGGGACAGGGTCGACGAGCAGTACTTC.

The V call is TRBV5-1, the J call TRBJ1-1; no clear D. V was clipped by 0 bases and J by 11 bases, with 14 bases between them. The germline V gene encodes CDR1 SGHRS and CDR2 YFSETQ. This CDR3 comprises 13 residues. The CDR3 DNA follows: TGCGCCAGCAGCTTGGAAGCTTCACTGATGGCTTTCTTT. It specifies CASSLEASLMAFF. Full variable domain (remainder filled in from reference TRBV5-1 and TRBJ1-1): KAGVTQTPRYLIKTRGQQVTLSCSPISGHRSVSWYQQTPGQGLQFLFEYFSETQRNKGNFPGRFSGRQFSNSRSEMNVSTLELGDSALYLCASSLEASLMAFFGQGTRLTVV.

The sample holds a few counts of this clone. The V gene is TRBV10-1, the J gene TRBJ1-2; 12 positions agree with TRBD1. Trimming took 8 bases from V and 0 from J; bases not matched to a gene: 7. CDR1 and CDR2 from the germline V gene are WNHNN and SYGVQD (reference sequence). The CDR3 is 16 amino acids. CDR3 loop: CASSGQGARANYGYTF. The DNA of the CDR3 is TGCGCCAGCTCGGGACAGGGGGCTAGGGCTAACTATGGCTACACCTTC.